This T cell receptor (beta chain) was obtained from a study of blood T cells in healthy people across ages. The authors ran a second PCR of roughly 7 to 11 cycles using a sample-barcoded 5' primer and a J-beta primer mix. TCRdb processed the 5' RACE reads anew with MiXCR; each CDR3 protein has one entry. The sample lists about 690,000 distinct CDR3 sequences; around 38% were seen once. This clonotype was recorded a few times. Its antigen is not known. Findings of the study overall: With donor CMV status unknown, expanded clonotype changes were possibly confounded. Calculation of diversity from one million T cells yielded estimates considered to be underestimates.

Russia was home to the donors, healthy Caucasian individuals aged about 6 to 90. Each sample gave at least 7 million isolated PBMCs. The V gene's germline CDR1 is SGHTA and CDR2 FQGNSA. The CDR3 spans 15 residues. J gave up 0 bases and V 5 bases, and 3 bases lay outside the gene matches. This sequence was found in an older man in good health. The chain links TRBV7-2 to TRBJ2-3; 9 positions match TRBD2. Sequencing was done on a sample of blood. CDR3 protein: CASSRLAESTDTQYF. The DNA of the CDR3 is TGTGCCAGCAGCCGACTAGCGGAGAGCACAGATACGCAGTATTTT.